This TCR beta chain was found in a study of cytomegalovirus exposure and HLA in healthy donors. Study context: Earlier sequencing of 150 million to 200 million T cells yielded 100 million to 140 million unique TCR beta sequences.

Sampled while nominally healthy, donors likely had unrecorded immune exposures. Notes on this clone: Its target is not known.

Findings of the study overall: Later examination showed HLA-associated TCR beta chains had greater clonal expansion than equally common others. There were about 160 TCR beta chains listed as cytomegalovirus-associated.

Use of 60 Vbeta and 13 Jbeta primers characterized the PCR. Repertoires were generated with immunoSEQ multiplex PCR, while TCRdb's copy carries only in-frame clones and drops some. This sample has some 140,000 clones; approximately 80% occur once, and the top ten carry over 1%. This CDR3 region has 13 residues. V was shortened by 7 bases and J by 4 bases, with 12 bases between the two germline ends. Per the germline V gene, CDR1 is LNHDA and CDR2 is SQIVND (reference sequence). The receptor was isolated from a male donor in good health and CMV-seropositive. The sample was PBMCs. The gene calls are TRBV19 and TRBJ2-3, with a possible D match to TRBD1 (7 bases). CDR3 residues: CASNLRGADTQYF. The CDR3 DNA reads TGTGCCAGTAATCTCAGGGGGGCAGATACGCAGTATTTT.